The 5 T cell receptor beta chains presented below share a single source sample, sequenced in a study of blood T cells in healthy people across ages. PCR was performed a second time for about 7 to 11 cycles using a sample-barcoded 5' primer and a J-beta primer mix. TCRdb redid the calling of the 5' RACE reads with MiXCR, one entry per CDR3 protein. Of around 500,000 distinct CDR3 sequences listed, more than 45% were seen once; the top ten hold 20% to 25%. Sequencing was done on a sample of blood. These receptor sequences come from a man at least 80 years old in good health.

This clonotype occurred many times. The chain carries TRBV4-3 and TRBJ2-5, with TRBD2 matching 10 bases. Germline loops: CDR1 LGHNA, CDR2 YSLEER. Germline trimming cut 6 bases from V and 4 bases from J; bases unmatched to any gene: 8. This CDR3 is built from 15 residues. The CDR3 DNA reads as TGCGCCAGCAGTAGGCTAGCGGGAGAACCAGAGACCCAGTACTTC. Encoded protein: CASSRLAGEPETQYF.

The V call is TRBV15, the J call TRBJ2-7; TRBD2 is a possible D gene (6 bases). Gene TRBJ2-5 matches the end of the DNA better, so the J call may be wrong. The CDR3 is 15 residues long. Germline V gives CDR1 LNHNV, CDR2 YYDKDF (reference sequence). This CDR3 reads CATSRGGEKKETQYF. As DNA, the CDR3 is TGTGCCACCAGCAGAGGGGGGGAGAAGAAAGAGACCCAGTACTTC.

V is TRBV20-1 and J is TRBJ2-1; 13 nucleotides match TRBD2. Per germline, CDR1 DFQATT and CDR2 SNEGSKA (reference sequence). Trimming at V came to 0 bases and at J to 14 bases, leaving 22 bases not matched to a gene. This CDR3 has 19 residues. CDR3 sequence reads: CSARDRHGQTGTSGALEFF. The CDR3 bases are TGCAGTGCTAGAGATCGGCACGGCCAGACCGGGACTAGCGGGGCTTTGGAGTTCTTC.

This clonotype was seen more than once but under ten times. This chain links TRBV7-8 with TRBJ2-1; a possible D gene is TRBD2 (7 bases). Trimming took 8 bases from V and 3 from J, leaving 17 bases between them. The CDR3 sequence is 15 residues long. Germline V lookup: CDR1 SGHVS, CDR2 FQNEAQ. CDR3 bases: TGTGCCAGCTCCCGTCGGGGGGCCCTCTACAATGAGCAGTTCTTC. Translating gives CASSRRGALYNEQFF.

At least ten counts were recorded for this clonotype. The chain combines TRBV6-6 with TRBJ2-1, with 10 bases that match TRBD1. Germline V CDR1 and CDR2: MNHNY, SVGAGI (reference sequence). Trimming removed 5 bases from V and 7 bases from J; junction bases left unmatched: 2. The CDR3 totals 13 residues. Here the CDR3 reads CASSRDRGNEQFF. CDR3 DNA: TGTGCCAGCAGTCGGGACAGGGGAAATGAGCAGTTCTTC.